Below, 8 T cell receptor beta chains from the same sample are listed, as sequenced in a study of T cells after yellow fever vaccination (dated by TCRdb to 2018 to 2020). Library preparation employed 5' RACE. For sequencing, an Illumina NovaSeq 6000 was employed. TCRdb's own reprocessing of the public reads used fastp at Q25 and MiXCR and kept productive beta chains. Here each entry gathers all rows of one CDR3 protein and keeps the most common genes and DNA. This sample lists more than 300,000 distinct CDR3 sequences; approximately 12% were detected once. About 3% of the sample is in the top ten clones. The sample's treatment or condition, from its label and the paper: live attenuated yellow fever vaccine strain. The material was CD4+ T cells sorted from PBMCs, obtained 45 days after the yellow fever booster vaccination. All receptors come from a man aged 18-30 years who received the YFV17D yellow fever vaccine.

This chain connects TRBV2 to TRBJ2-6; tentative D call: TRBD1 (6 bases). With 9 bases removed from V and 0 bases from J, the gap between germline ends came to 12 bases. This CDR3 is 15 amino acids long. CDR1 SNHLY and CDR2 FYNNEI come from the germline V gene. The CDR3 region is CARGTLYSGANVLTF. CDR3 DNA: TGTGCCAGAGGGACACTTTACTCTGGGGCCAACGTCCTGACTTTC.

This clonotype was counted many times. This chain joins TRBV7-2 and TRBJ2-5, with D possibly matching TRBD2 (5 bases). This CDR3 has 15 amino acids. Trimming took off 1 base at V and 6 bases at J, with 15 bases between the two ends. The V gene's germline CDR1 is SGHTA and CDR2 FQGNSA. In DNA, the CDR3 is TGTGCCAGCAGCTTAGAGACTAACGAAAGAAAGACCCAGTACTTC. Amino acids: CASSLETNERKTQYF.

This clonotype turned up a few times. For the CDR3, the DNA is TGTGCCAGCAGTTACGCCGGGAGCTACGAGCAGTACTTC. Its protein is CASSYAGSYEQYF. The chain combines TRBV6-6 with TRBJ2-7; maybe TRBD2 (6 bases). This CDR3 comprises 13 residues. V was shortened by 2 bases and J by 3 bases, with 8 bases between the two germline ends. Germline V gene sequence: CDR1 MNHNY, CDR2 SVGAGI (reference sequence).

This clonotype turned up a few times. This chain uses TRBV6-5 with TRBJ2-1; 13 nucleotides line up with TRBD2. The CDR3 consists of 16 residues. Losses at the gene ends were 5 bases for V and 6 bases for J; bases not matched to a gene: 7. Germline lookup yields CDR1 MNHEY and CDR2 SVGAGI. CDR3 coding DNA: TGTGCCAGCAGTCCTAGGACTAGCGGGGGCCTCAATGAGCAGTTCTTC. Its protein product is CASSPRTSGGLNEQFF.

This clonotype has more than one count but fewer than ten. The V gene is TRBV5-1, the J gene TRBJ2-7; 7 nucleotides line up with TRBD2. This CDR3 has 17 amino acids. After removal of 4 bases from V and 5 bases from J, the junction contained 18 bases not matched to a gene. Germline assignment: CDR1 SGHRS and CDR2 YFSETQ. The DNA for the CDR3 is TGCGCCAGCAGCGCGGGGGATAAAGGCGGGGGTTCGGACGAGCAGTACTTC. Encoded protein: CASSAGDKGGGSDEQYF. Looking up the rest from reference TRBV5-1 and TRBJ2-7 gives the full variable domain: KAGVTQTPRYLIKTRGQQVTLSCSPISGHRSVSWYQQTPGQGLQFLFEYFSETQRNKGNFPGRFSGRQFSNSRSEMNVSTLELGDSALYLCASSAGDKGGGSDEQYFGPGTRLTVT.

This clonotype showed up just a few times. The chain has TRBV7-9 and TRBJ2-1; 8 bases align to TRBD2. The CDR3 covers 15 residues. Trimming at V came to 2 bases and at J to 6 bases, leaving 6 bases not matched to a gene. Germline V CDR1 and CDR2: SEHNR, FQNEAQ (reference sequence). The CDR3 reads CASSLMTGGLNEQFF. For the CDR3, the DNA is TGTGCCAGCAGCTTAATGACGGGGGGGCTCAATGAGCAGTTCTTC.

The CDR3 DNA sequence: TGTGCCAGCAGCGTAAGAGGGGACAGAGCATTAGATACGCAGTATTTT. Protein product: CASSVRGDRALDTQYF. This chain links TRBV9 with TRBJ2-3; 7 bases fit TRBD1. Trimming cost V 1 base and J 5 bases; bases outside gene matches: 10. The CDR3 extends over 16 amino acids. Germline CDR1 SGDLS, CDR2 YYNGEE.

The rearrangement links TRBV6-5 to TRBJ2-7; D call uncertain. The germline V gene encodes CDR1 MNHEY and CDR2 SVGAGI. Trimming left V 7 bases short and J 0 bases short, with 13 bases between. The CDR3 spans 14 residues. The CDR3, as DNA: TGTGCCAGCACCCGCCGGTCGAGCTCCTACGAGCAGTACTTC. It yields the protein CASTRRSSSYEQYF.